This T cell receptor (beta chain) stems from a study of T cell clonotyping in hematopoietic cell transplantation. Across the study: Recipients were bled about 28 days pretransplant and at posttransplant days 30, 100, 180.

Trimming removed 7 bases from V and 6 bases from J, with 8 bases in between. The CDR3 is 11 residues long. Germline assignment: CDR1 MDHEN and CDR2 SYDVKM. A note on this clone: The antigen is unknown.

Study-wide findings and caveats: After transplant, recipient diversity fell while pathologically expanded clonotypes grew through day 180.

Clones were sequenced by immunoSEQ multiplex PCR, and TCRdb holds only the in-frame ones, with some missing. The sample contains more than 8,000 clones, roughly nine tenths of which appear only once. The rearrangement joins TRBV28 to TRBJ2-3; no firm D call. This specimen consisted of peripheral blood mononuclear cells, obtained at the time of graft-versus-host disease after allogeneic stem cell transplant. The sequence derives from a male patient aged 60 to 75 who had an allogeneic stem cell transplant from a related donor, so the T cells may come from the graft donor. Some clones in this sample may be carry-over from other donors' samples. The CDR3 DNA reads TGTGCCAGCACGAGGACGGATACGCAGTATTTT. Protein: CASTRTDTQYF.